The sequence of this T cell receptor beta chain was determined in a study of OX40 agonist ivuxolimab in advanced cancers. Sequencing used immunoSEQ multiplex PCR; TCRdb keeps in-frame clones, though not all of them. The sample holds 50,000 or so clones, 90% to 95% seen once. From germline, CDR1 is SGHRS and CDR2 YFSETQ. The CDR3 has 16 residues. The V gene end was trimmed by 0 bases and the J gene end by 3 bases; junction bases not matched to a gene: 8. Overall study findings and caveats: Individuals who were partial responders at 0.1-3.0 mg/kg had clonal expansion that ranked among the lowest.

Turning to this clone: Its antigen is unidentified.

This sequence originates from an adult with an advanced solid tumor such as melanoma, head and neck, liver or kidney cancer. This sample comprised CD4+ or CD8+ T cells sorted from blood, obtained in a trial of the OX40 agonist ivuxolimab. This chain uses TRBV5-1 with TRBJ2-7; 8 bases map to TRBD2. The chain's CDR3 is CASSLGYGLALYEQYF. In DNA, the CDR3 is TGCGCCAGCAGCTTGGGTTATGGACTAGCCCTCTACGAGCAGTACTTC.